Listed below are T cell receptor beta chains from one sample, sequenced in a study of T cell responses to AZD1222 COVID-19 vaccine. Sequencing was performed with immunoSEQ multiplex PCR; in TCRdb, only in-frame clones are kept and a portion is missing. Of more than 100,000 clones in the sample, over 75% were seen once. The input for sequencing was peripheral blood, taken on day 0 of AZD1222 vaccination. The origin of the receptors is an adult in good health. Each CDR3 is given with its conserved first and last residue. D genes are given only for firm matches. Clone size is given for some rows only: seen once, a few or many times, or a class if the clone is expanded.

cdr3_length	j_call	v_call	clone_size	d_call	cdr3_nt	cdr3_aa
15	TRBJ2-2	TRBV28	-	TRBD1	TGTGCCAGCAGCCCACCGACAGGGGGCGCCGGGGAGCTGTTTTTT	CASSPPTGGAGELFF
15	TRBJ2-7	TRBV9	-	-	TGTGCCAGCAGCGTAGGGGGCCGAGGGTCCTACGAGCAGTACTTC	CASSVGGRGSYEQYF
17	TRBJ1-5	TRBV27	-	TRBD1	TGTGCCAGCAGTTTTTCTTCGGGACAGGGAAGGGATCAGCCCCAGCATTTT	CASSFSSGQGRDQPQHF
15	TRBJ2-1	TRBV5-4	-	TRBD2	TGTGCCAGCAGTATAGCGGGGTCAACCTACAATGAGCAGTTCTTC	CASSIAGSTYNEQFF
15	TRBJ1-4	TRBV11-2	-	-	TGTGCCAGCAGCCCAAGAGGGGGGCTGGGGGAAAAACTGTTTTTT	CASSPRGGLGEKLFF
14	TRBJ2-2	TRBV5-4	-	-	TGTGCCAGCAGCTTGTGGACGCTTTCCGGGGAGCTGTTTTTT	CASSLWTLSGELFF
14	TRBJ1-6	TRBV27	many	TRBD1	TGTGCCAGCGGACCGGACAGGGGGCTTTCACCCCTCCACTTT	CASGPDRGLSPLHF
13	TRBJ2-5	TRBV30	-	-	TGTGCCTGGAGTCGCAGAACCCGGGAGACCCAGTACTTC	CAWSRRTRETQYF
12	TRBJ2-7	TRBV21-1	-	-	TGTGCCAGCAGCAGGGGGGAGTCCGAGCAGTACTTC	CASSRGESEQYF
12	TRBJ1-6	TRBV28	-	-	TGTGCCAGCAGAGGGGGGCTGTCACCCCTCCACTTT	CASRGGLSPLHF